This T cell receptor beta chain was obtained from a study of blood T cell repertoires in COVID-19. The wider study: Acute-phase and convalescent COVID-19 samples originated in the United States, Italy and Spain.

CDR1 is SNHLY and CDR2 is FYNNEI in the germline V gene. CDR3 size: 18 residues. Trimming cost V 5 bases and J 0 bases; bases outside gene matches: 14. This table comes from immunoSEQ multiplex PCR, and its TCRdb copy is limited to in-frame clones, with some not included. Here the sample spans some 300,000 clones, around 91% being singletons. During active infection, Seattle patients enrolled and were then monitored through disease. The sequence came from a woman between 35 and 50 years old with COVID-19, enrolled during active disease. The sample consisted of peripheral blood. This rearrangement joins TRBV2 to TRBJ1-2, with 8 bases matching TRBD1. The CDR3 DNA reads as TGTGCCAGCAGTACACAGCCAGGGGGCCCAATTACTAACTATGGCTACACCTTC. Its protein is CASSTQPGGPITNYGYTF.